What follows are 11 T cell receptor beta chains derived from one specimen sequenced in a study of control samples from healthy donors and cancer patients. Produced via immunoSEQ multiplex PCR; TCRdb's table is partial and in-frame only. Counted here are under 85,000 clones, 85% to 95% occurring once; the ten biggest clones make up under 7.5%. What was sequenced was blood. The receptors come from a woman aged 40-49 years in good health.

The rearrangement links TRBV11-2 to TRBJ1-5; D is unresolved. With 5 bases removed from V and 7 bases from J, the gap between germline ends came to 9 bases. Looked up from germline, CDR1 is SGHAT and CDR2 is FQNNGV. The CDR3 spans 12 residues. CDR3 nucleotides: TGTGCCAGCAGCGATTTAAGACAGCCCCAGCATTTT. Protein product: CASSDLRQPQHF.

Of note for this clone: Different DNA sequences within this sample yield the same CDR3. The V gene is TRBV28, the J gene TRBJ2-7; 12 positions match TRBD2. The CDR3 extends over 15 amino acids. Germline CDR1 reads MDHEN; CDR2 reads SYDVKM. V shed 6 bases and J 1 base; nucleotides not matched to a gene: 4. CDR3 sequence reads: CASSRGTSGSYEQYF. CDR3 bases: TGTGCCAGCAGCCGCGGGACTAGCGGGTCCTACGAGCAGTACTTC.

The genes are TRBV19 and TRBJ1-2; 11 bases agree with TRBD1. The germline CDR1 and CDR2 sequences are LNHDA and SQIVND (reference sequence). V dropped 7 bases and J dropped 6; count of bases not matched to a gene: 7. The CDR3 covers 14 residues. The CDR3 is CASNQGQGVDGYTF. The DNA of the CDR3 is TGTGCCAGTAATCAGGGACAGGGGGTAGATGGCTACACCTTC.

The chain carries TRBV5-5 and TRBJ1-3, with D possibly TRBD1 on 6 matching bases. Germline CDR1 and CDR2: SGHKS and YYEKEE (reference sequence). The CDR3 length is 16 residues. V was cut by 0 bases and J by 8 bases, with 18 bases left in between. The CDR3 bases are TGTGCCAGCAGCTTGGCCCCGGGACAAGCAGCCTACACCATATATTTT. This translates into CASSLAPGQAAYTIYF.

CDR3: CASSLGVRTGELFF. CDR3 sequence (DNA): TGTGCCAGCAGCTTAGGAGTGAGGACCGGGGAGCTGTTTTTT. The chain joins TRBV7-2 to TRBJ2-2; D unresolved. V gave up 1 base and J gave up 5 bases, with 8 bases separating them. The germline V gene has CDR1 SGHTA and CDR2 FQGNSA. This CDR3 has 14 residues.

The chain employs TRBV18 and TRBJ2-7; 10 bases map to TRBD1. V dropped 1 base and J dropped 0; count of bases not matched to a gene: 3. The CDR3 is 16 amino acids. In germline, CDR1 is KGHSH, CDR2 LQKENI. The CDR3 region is CASSPLGQGSSYEQYF. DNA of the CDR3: TGTGCCAGCTCACCACTGGGACAGGGGAGCTCCTACGAGCAGTACTTC.

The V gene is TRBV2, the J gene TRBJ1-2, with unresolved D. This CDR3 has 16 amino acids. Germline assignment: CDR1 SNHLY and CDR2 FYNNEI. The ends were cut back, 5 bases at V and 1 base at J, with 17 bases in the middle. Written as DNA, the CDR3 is TGTGCCAGCAGTCAAGACGGACGCTACTTTAACTATGGCTACACCTTC. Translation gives CASSQDGRYFNYGYTF.

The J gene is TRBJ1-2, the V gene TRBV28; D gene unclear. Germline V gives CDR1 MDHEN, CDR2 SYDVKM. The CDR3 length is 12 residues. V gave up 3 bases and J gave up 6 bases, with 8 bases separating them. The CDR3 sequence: CASSLTLNGYTF. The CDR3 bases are TGTGCCAGCAGTTTGACGCTTAATGGCTACACCTTC.

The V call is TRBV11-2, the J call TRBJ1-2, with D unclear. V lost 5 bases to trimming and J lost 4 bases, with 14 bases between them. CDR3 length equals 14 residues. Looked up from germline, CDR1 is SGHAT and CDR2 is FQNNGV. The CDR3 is CASSHIDGGYGYTF. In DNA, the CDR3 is TGTGCCAGCAGCCACATTGACGGAGGCTATGGCTACACCTTC.

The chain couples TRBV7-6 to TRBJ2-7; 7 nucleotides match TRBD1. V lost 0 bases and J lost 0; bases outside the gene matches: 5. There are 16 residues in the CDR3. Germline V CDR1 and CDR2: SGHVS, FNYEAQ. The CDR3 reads CASSLASGQISYEQYF. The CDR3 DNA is TGTGCCAGCAGCTTAGCGTCGGGACAGATCTCCTACGAGCAGTACTTC.

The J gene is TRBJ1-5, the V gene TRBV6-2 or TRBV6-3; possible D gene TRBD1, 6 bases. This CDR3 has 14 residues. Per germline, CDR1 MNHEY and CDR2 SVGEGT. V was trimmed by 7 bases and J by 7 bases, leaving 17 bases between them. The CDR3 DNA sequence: TGTGCCAGCACCCCTGCGTCAGGGGCCCAGCCCCAGCATTTT. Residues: CASTPASGAQPQHF.